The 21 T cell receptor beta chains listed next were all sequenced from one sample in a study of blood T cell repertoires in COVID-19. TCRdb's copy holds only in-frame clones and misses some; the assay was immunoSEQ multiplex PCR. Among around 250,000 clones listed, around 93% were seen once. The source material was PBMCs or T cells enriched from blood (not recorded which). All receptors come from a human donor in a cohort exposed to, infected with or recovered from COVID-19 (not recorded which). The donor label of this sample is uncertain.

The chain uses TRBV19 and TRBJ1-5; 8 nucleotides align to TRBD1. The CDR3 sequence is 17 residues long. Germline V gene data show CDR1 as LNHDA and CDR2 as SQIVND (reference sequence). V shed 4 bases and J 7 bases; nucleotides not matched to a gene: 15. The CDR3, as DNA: TGTGCCAGTAGTACGCAACCCGGACAGGGCTACCGGCAGCCCCAGCATTTT. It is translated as CASSTQPGQGYRQPQHF.

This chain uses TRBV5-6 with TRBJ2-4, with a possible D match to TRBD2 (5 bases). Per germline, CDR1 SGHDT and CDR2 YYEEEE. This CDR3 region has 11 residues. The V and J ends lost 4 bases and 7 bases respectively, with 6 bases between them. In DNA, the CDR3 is TGTGCCAGCAGCGGGGAGAACATTCAGTACTTC. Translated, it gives CASSGENIQYF.

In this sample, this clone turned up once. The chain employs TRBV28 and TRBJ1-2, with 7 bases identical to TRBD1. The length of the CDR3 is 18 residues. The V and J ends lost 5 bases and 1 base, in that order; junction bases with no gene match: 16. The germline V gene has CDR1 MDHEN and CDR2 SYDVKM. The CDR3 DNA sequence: TGTGCCAGCAGTCCCAAGGACAGGCGGGGTCCCGTTAACTATGGCTACACCTTC. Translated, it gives CASSPKDRRGPVNYGYTF.

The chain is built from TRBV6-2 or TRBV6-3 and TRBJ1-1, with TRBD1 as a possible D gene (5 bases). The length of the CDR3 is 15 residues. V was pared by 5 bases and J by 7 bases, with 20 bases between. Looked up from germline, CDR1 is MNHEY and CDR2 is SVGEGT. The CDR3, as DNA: TGTGCCAGCAGTCAGAGACAGACCCTACCTAATGAAGCTTTCTTT. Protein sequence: CASSQRQTLPNEAFF.

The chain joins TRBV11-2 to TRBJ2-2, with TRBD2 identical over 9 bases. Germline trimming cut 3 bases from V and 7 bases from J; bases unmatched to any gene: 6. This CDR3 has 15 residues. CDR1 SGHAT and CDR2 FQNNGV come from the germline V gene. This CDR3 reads CASSFLAGEIGELFF. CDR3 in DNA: TGTGCCAGCAGCTTTTTAGCGGGGGAAATCGGGGAGCTGTTTTTT.

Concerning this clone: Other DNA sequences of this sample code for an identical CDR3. CDR3 nucleotide sequence: TGCGCCAGCAGCTTTCTACAAGAGACCCAGTACTTC. Residues: CASSFLQETQYF. The chain couples TRBV5-1 to TRBJ2-5, with unresolved D. The CDR3 consists of 12 residues. Germline V gene data show CDR1 as SGHRS and CDR2 as YFSETQ. V was clipped by 2 bases and J by 2 bases, with 4 bases between them. The full variable domain, in which reference TRBV5-1 and TRBJ2-5 provide the parts outside the CDR3, is KAGVTQTPRYLIKTRGQQVTLSCSPISGHRSVSWYQQTPGQGLQFLFEYFSETQRNKGNFPGRFSGRQFSNSRSEMNVSTLELGDSALYLCASSFLQETQYFGPGTRLLVL.

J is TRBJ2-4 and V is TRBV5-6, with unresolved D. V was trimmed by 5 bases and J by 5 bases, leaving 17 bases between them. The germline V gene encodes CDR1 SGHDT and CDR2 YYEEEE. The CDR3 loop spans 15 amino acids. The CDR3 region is CASSTAGASQNIQYF. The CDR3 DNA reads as TGTGCCAGCAGTACCGCCGGAGCGTCCCAAAACATTCAGTACTTC.

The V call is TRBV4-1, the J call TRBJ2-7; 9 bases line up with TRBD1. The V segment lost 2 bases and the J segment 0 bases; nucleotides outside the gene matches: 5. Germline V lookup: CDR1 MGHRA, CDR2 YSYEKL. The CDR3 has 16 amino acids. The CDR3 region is CASSQWTGDSSYEQYF. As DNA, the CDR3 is TGCGCCAGCAGCCAATGGACAGGGGACAGCTCCTACGAGCAGTACTTC.

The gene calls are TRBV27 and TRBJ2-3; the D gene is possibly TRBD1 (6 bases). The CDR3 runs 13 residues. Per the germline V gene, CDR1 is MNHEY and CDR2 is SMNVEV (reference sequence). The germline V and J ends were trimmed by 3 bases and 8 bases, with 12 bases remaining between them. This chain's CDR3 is CASSFTQGSTQYF. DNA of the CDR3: TGTGCCAGCAGTTTTACCCAGGGGTCTACGCAGTATTTT.

For the CDR3, the DNA is TGTGCCAGTAGTTTCCACCCAGGGTGCAGCAATCAGCCCCAGCATTTT. Protein product: CASSFHPGCSNQPQHF. V is TRBV19 and J is TRBJ1-5, with D perhaps TRBD1 (5 bases). Trimming removed 5 bases from V and 1 base from J, with 15 bases in between. The CDR3 totals 16 residues. The V gene's germline CDR1 is LNHDA and CDR2 SQIVND (reference sequence).

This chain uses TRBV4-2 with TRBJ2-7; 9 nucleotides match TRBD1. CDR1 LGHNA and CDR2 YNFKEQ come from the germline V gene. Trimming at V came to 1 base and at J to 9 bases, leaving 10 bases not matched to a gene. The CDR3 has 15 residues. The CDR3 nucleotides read TGTGCCAGCAGCCAAGGGACAGGGGCCCTCACGGGGCAGTACTTC. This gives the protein CASSQGTGALTGQYF.

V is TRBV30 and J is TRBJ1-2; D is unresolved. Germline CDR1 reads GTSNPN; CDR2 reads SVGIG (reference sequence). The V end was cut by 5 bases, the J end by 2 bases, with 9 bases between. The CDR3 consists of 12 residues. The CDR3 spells CAWATTNYGYTF. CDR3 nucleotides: TGTGCCTGGGCGACAACAAACTATGGCTACACCTTC.

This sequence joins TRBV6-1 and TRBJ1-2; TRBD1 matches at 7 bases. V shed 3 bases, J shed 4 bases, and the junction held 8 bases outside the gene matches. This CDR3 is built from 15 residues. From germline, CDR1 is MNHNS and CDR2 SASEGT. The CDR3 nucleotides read TGTGCCAGCAGTGAGACAACAGGGGCCCGCTATGGCTACACCTTC. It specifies CASSETTGARYGYTF.

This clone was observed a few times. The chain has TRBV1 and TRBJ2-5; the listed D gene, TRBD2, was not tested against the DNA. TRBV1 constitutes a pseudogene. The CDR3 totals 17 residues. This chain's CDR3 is CTSSPPCPGGRWETQYF. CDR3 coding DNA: TGCACCAGCAGCCCCCCGTGCCCCGGGGGGCGGTGGGAGACCCAGTACTTC.

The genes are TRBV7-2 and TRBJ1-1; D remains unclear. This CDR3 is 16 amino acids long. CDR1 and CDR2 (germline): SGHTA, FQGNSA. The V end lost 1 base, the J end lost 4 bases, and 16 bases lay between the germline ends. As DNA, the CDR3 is TGTGCCAGCAGCTTAGAATATAGTGTCCTTGGCACTGAAGCTTTCTTT. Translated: CASSLEYSVLGTEAFF.

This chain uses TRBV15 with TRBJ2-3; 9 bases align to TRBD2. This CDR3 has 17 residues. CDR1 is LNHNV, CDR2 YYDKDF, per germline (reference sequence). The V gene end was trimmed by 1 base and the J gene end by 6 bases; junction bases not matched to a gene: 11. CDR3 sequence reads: CATSRGPYSGGIDTQYF. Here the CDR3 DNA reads TGTGCCACCAGCAGAGGTCCCTATAGCGGGGGTATTGATACGCAGTATTTT.

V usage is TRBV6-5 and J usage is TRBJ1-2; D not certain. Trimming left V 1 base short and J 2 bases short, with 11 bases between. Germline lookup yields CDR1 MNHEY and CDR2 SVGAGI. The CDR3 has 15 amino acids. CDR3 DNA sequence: TGTGCCAGCAGTTACTTAGAGGGCGGAAACTATGGCTACACCTTC. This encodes CASSYLEGGNYGYTF.

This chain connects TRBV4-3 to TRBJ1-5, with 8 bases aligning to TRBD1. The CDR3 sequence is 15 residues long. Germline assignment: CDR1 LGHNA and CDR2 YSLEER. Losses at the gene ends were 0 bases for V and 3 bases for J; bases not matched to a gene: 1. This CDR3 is CASSQDRGPNQPQHF. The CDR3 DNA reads TGCGCCAGCAGCCAAGACAGGGGGCCCAATCAGCCCCAGCATTTT.

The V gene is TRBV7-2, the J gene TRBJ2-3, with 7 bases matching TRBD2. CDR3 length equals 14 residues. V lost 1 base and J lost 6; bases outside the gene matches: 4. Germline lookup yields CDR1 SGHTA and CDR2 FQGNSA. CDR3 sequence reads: CASSLVRGGDTQYF. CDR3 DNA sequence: TGTGCCAGCAGCTTAGTTAGGGGAGGGGATACGCAGTATTTT.

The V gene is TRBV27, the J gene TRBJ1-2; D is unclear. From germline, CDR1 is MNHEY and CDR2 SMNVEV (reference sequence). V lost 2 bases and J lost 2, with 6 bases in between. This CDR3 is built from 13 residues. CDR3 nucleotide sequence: TGTGCCAGCAGTTTAGAACGGAACTATGGCTACACCTTC. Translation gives CASSLERNYGYTF.

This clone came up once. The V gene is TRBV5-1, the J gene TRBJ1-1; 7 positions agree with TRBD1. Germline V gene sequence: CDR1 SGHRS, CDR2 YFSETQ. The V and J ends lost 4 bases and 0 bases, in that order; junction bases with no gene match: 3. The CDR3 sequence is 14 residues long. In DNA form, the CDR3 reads TGCGCCAGCAGCCGACAGGGACTGAACACTGAAGCTTTCTTT. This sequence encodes CASSRQGLNTEAFF.